This T cell receptor beta chain originates from a study of CD8+CD57+ T cells in acquired aplastic anemia. Profiles of TCR beta VDJ and CDR3 were generated from a genomic DNA template. MiXCR was run by TCRdb on the reads, yielding one entry per CDR3 protein. The sample consists of approximately 270,000 distinct CDR3 sequences, 56% of them appearing once. Germline CDR1 is SGHRS and CDR2 is YFSETQ. V was shortened by 0 bases and J by 4 bases, with 11 bases between the two germline ends. CDR3 length equals 14 residues. The source is a human donor with severe aplastic anemia or a healthy control (not recorded which). Sequencing was carried out using sorted CD4+, CD8+, or CD8+CD57+ T cells (not recorded which) from PBMCs. The V gene is TRBV5-1, the J gene TRBJ2-7; no definite D call. CDR3 sequence reads: CASSLGHWPYEQYF. The CDR3 DNA sequence: TGCGCCAGCAGCTTGGGTCACTGGCCATACGAGCAGTACTTC.